This T cell receptor beta chain was documented in a study of beta chain features in type 1 diabetes. Study-level findings and limits: Shortening of TCRB CDR3s, moderate but significant, appeared in all four CD4+ subsets of Type 1 diabetes patients. Cells expressing TCR highly could be over-represented by cDNA sequencing.

The germline gives CDR1 ENHRY, CDR2 SYGVKD. The CDR3 is made up of 14 amino acids. Trimming pared 2 bases from V and 0 bases from J, leaving 5 bases between. The entirety of the isolated RNA underwent reverse transcription, so expressed TCRB transcripts were sequenced. The protocol was immunoSEQ multiplex PCR, while the TCRdb copy is restricted to in-frame clones and leaves out a portion. The sample has 95,000 to 150,000 clones, about a sixth seen once. This clone was observed a few times. Its antigen is as yet unknown. Sequencing was performed on central memory CD4+ T cells from blood. The sequence came from a young man with type 1 diabetes. This chain connects TRBV10-3 to TRBJ1-5; D gene unclear. CDR3 amino acids: CAISEQVSNQPQHF. For the CDR3, the DNA is TGTGCCATCAGTGAGCAGGTTAGCAATCAGCCCCAGCATTTT.